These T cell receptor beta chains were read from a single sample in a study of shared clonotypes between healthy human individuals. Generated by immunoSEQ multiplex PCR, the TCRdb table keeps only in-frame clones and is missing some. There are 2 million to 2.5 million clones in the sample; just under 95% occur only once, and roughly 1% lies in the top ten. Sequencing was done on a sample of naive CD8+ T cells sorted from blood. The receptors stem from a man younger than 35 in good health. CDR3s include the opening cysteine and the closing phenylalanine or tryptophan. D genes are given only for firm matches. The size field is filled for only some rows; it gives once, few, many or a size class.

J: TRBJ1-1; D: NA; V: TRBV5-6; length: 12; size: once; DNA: TGTGCCAGCATCCTACAGGGAACTGAAGCTTTCTTT; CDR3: CASILQGTEAFF
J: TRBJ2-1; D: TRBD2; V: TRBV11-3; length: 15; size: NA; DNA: TGTGCCAGCAGCCCGGGGAGCGGGACCATCAATGAGCAGTTCTTC; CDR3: CASSPGSGTINEQFF
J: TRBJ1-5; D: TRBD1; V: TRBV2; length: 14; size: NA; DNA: TGTGCCAGCAGTGACAGACAGGGTAATCAGCCCCAGCATTTT; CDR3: CASSDRQGNQPQHF
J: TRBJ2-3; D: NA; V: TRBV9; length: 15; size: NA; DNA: TGTGCCAGCAGCCCTCCCCCGATGCTCACAGATACGCAGTATTTT; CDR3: CASSPPPMLTDTQYF
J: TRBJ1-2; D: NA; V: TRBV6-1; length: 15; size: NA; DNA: TGTGCCAGCAGTGAAGGGACAGATCTTAACTATGGCTACACCTTC; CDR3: CASSEGTDLNYGYTF
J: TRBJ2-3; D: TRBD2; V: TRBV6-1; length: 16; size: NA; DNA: TGTGCCAGCAGTGAAAATCCAGCGGGGACTCTAGATACGCAGTATTTT; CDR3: CASSENPAGTLDTQYF
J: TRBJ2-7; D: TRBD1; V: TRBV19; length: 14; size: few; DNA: TGTGCCAGTAGTCCGGGGACAGGGGGCTACGAGCAGTACTTC; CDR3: CASSPGTGGYEQYF
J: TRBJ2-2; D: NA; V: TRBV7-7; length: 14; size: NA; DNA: TGTGCTAGCAGCTTGAGGGAGAACGCCGGGGAGCTGTTTTTT; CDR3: CASSLRENAGELFF
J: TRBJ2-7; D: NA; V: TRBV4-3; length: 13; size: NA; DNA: TGCGCCAGCAGCCAAGGCCTCAATTACGAGCAGTACTTC; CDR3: CASSQGLNYEQYF
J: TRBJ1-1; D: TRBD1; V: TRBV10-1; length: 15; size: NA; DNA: TGCGCCAGCGGCGAATACAGGGGAACGAACACTGAAGCTTTCTTT; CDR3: CASGEYRGTNTEAFF
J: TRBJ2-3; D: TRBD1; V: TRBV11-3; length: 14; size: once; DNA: TGTGCCAGCAGCTCGGGACAGGGCACAGATACGCAGTATTTT; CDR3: CASSSGQGTDTQYF
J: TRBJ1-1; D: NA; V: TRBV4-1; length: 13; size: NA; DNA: TGCGCCAGCAGCCAAATAAGTAACACTGAAGCTTTCTTT; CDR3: CASSQISNTEAFF
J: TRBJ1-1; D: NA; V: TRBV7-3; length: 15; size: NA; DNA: TGTGCCAGCAGCTTAACGAGGGTGGGAAACACTGAAGCTTTCTTT; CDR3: CASSLTRVGNTEAFF
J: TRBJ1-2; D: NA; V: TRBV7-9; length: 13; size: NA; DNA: TGTGCCAGCAGCCACCAGGGATTTGATGGCTACACCTTC; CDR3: CASSHQGFDGYTF
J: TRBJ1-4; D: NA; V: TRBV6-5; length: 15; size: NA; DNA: TGTGCCAGCAGTCTCTCCAGGGGCTGGGGTGAAAAACTGTTTTTT; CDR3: CASSLSRGWGEKLFF
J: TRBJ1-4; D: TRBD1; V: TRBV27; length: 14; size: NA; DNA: TGTGCCAGCAGTCCGACAGGGTTCCGAGAAAAACTGTTTTTT; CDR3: CASSPTGFREKLFF
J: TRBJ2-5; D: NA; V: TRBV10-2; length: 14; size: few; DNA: TGCGCCAGCAGTGTTGGACGGACGCAAGAGACCCAGTACTTC; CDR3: CASSVGRTQETQYF